The 22 T cell receptor beta chains reported below all come from one sample, sequenced in a study of Ad26.COV2.S vaccination and SARS-CoV-2 variants. Noted treatment: 15 to 20 received Ad26.COV2.S at low or high dose, single or two shots; a few received placebo; per-sample allocation not given. Sampling happened 63 days after the first vaccine or placebo injection. Libraries were prepared by immunoSEQ multiplex PCR; TCRdb keeps only in-frame clonotypes and omits some of them. The data hold roughly 420,000 clones, with approximately 88% observed a single time. The material was peripheral blood, obtained in a trial of Ad26.COV2.S vaccine versus placebo. These receptors were taken from a person between 18 and 65 years old who received the Ad26.COV2.S COVID-19 vaccine or a placebo.

V gene TRBV28 combines with J gene TRBJ1-2; unclear D gene. Trimming left V 3 bases short and J 2 bases short, with 13 bases between. The germline V gene has CDR1 MDHEN and CDR2 SYDVKM. CDR3 length: 15 residues. The CDR3 loop is CASSLSLGRNYGYTF. CDR3 nucleotide sequence: TGTGCCAGCAGTTTGTCCCTCGGGCGGAACTATGGCTACACCTTC.

This clone was recorded once. The V and J genes are TRBV5-1 and TRBJ2-3; 8 nucleotides match TRBD2. Trimming removed 3 bases from V and 0 bases from J; junction bases left unmatched: 6. The germline V gene has CDR1 SGHRS and CDR2 YFSETQ. There are 16 residues in the CDR3. The CDR3 bases are TGCGCCAGCAGCTCCTGGACTAGCCGAAGCACAGATACGCAGTATTTT. It is translated as CASSSWTSRSTDTQYF.

The chain uses TRBV15 and TRBJ2-1; D perhaps matches TRBD1 (6 bases). The CDR3 contains 19 residues. Per the germline V gene, CDR1 is LNHNV and CDR2 is YYDKDF (reference sequence). V lost 0 bases to trimming and J lost 2 bases, with 20 bases between them. This CDR3 is CATSRDPNPRGAAYNEQFF. As DNA, the CDR3 is TGTGCCACCAGCAGAGACCCAAATCCCAGGGGCGCTGCCTACAATGAGCAGTTCTTC. The full variable domain, its missing parts supplied by reference TRBV15 and TRBJ2-1, is DAMVIQNPRYQVTQFGKPVTLSCSQTLNHNVMYWYQQKSSQAPKLLFHYYDKDFNNEADTPDNFQSRRPNTSFCFLDIRSPGLGDTAMYLCATSRDPNPRGAAYNEQFFGPGTRLTVL.

This sequence joins TRBV7-6 and TRBJ2-2, with a tentative D call TRBD2 (6 bases). The CDR3 runs 16 residues. Between the trimmed V and J ends, which lost 5 bases and 5 bases, there was a span of 18 bases. CDR1 is SGHVS and CDR2 is FNYEAQ in the germline V gene. The CDR3: CASSPRGPGGTGELFF. In DNA form, the CDR3 reads TGTGCCAGCAGCCCCCGCGGCCCAGGAGGGACCGGGGAGCTGTTTTTT.

This chain links TRBV7-2 with TRBJ2-2; tentative D call: TRBD1 (5 bases). V shed 1 base and J shed 5 bases, with 11 bases lying between them. This CDR3 contains 15 residues. CDR1 SGHTA and CDR2 FQGNSA come from the germline V gene. The CDR3 nucleotides read TGTGCCAGCAGCTTAGTTGCAGGGTTGACCGGGGAGCTGTTTTTT. Translation: CASSLVAGLTGELFF.

This clone was counted only a few times. Other DNA sequences in the sample encode the same CDR3. The chain joins TRBV19 to TRBJ2-5; 7 nucleotides line up with TRBD2. Trimming cost V 7 bases and J 2 bases; bases outside gene matches: 4. Germline V gene sequence: CDR1 LNHDA, CDR2 SQIVND (reference sequence). The CDR3 is 13 amino acids. The CDR3 reads CASTLGGQETQYF. DNA for the CDR3: TGTGCCAGTACCCTCGGGGGGCAAGAGACCCAGTACTTC.

CDR3 sequence reads: CASSNRTSGGHNEQFF. The CDR3 bases are TGCGCCAGCAGTAACCGGACTAGCGGGGGCCACAATGAGCAGTTCTTC. V usage is TRBV10-1 and J usage is TRBJ2-1, with 13 nucleotides matching TRBD2. Germline V lookup: CDR1 WNHNN, CDR2 SYGVQD (reference sequence). CDR3 length: 16 amino acids. V trimming: 5 bases; J trimming: 5 bases; junction bases outside the gene matches: 6.

The chain's CDR3 is CASSETPNNEKLFF. CDR3 DNA: TGTGCCAGCAGTGAGACCCCTAATAATGAAAAACTGTTTTTT. J is TRBJ1-4 and V is TRBV6-1; D gene uncertain. Germline loops: CDR1 MNHNS, CDR2 SASEGT. The CDR3 loop spans 14 amino acids. V lost 3 bases to trimming and J lost 4 bases, with 9 bases between them.

This sequence joins TRBV5-1 and TRBJ2-7; D possibly corresponds to TRBD1 (5 bases). The V gene's germline CDR1 is SGHRS and CDR2 YFSETQ. The ends were cut back, 0 bases at V and 1 base at J, with 14 bases in the middle. The CDR3 sequence is 16 residues long. The CDR3 sequence: CASSLADSYLSYEQYF. In nucleotides, the CDR3 is TGCGCCAGCAGCTTGGCCGACAGTTACTTATCCTACGAGCAGTACTTC. The full variable domain, in which reference TRBV5-1 and TRBJ2-7 provide the parts outside the CDR3, is KAGVTQTPRYLIKTRGQQVTLSCSPISGHRSVSWYQQTPGQGLQFLFEYFSETQRNKGNFPGRFSGRQFSNSRSEMNVSTLELGDSALYLCASSLADSYLSYEQYFGPGTRLTVT.

This rearrangement joins TRBV19 to TRBJ2-1, with 9 bases identical to TRBD1. The germline V gene encodes CDR1 LNHDA and CDR2 SQIVND (reference sequence). V dropped 5 bases and J dropped 6; count of bases not matched to a gene: 2. This CDR3 has 13 residues. Here the CDR3 reads CASSGQGSNEQFF. The CDR3 DNA sequence: TGTGCCAGTAGTGGACAGGGGAGCAATGAGCAGTTCTTC.

This chain joins TRBV4-1 and TRBJ2-7, with 11 bases identical to TRBD2. Germline V lookup: CDR1 MGHRA, CDR2 YSYEKL. The V gene end was trimmed by 3 bases and the J gene end by 4 bases; junction bases not matched to a gene: 11. This CDR3 has 17 amino acids. The CDR3 protein is CASSQQGSGGASYEQYF. The DNA of the CDR3 is TGCGCCAGCAGCCAGCAGGGTAGCGGGGGGGCCTCTTACGAGCAGTACTTC.

This rearrangement joins TRBV2 to TRBJ1-1; TRBD1 agrees at 7 bases. This CDR3 is built from 10 residues. Germline V lookup: CDR1 SNHLY, CDR2 FYNNEI. V trimming: 7 bases; J trimming: 10 bases; junction bases outside the gene matches: 3. The CDR3 sequence is CASTRGRAFF. The CDR3 bases are TGTGCCAGCACTAGGGGGCGAGCTTTCTTT. The whole variable domain, filled in from reference TRBV2 and TRBJ1-1, reads EPEVTQTPSHQVTQMGQEVILRCVPISNHLYFYWYRQILGQKVEFLVSFYNNEISEKSEIFDDQFSVERPDGSNFTLKIRSTKLEDSAMYFCASTRGRAFFGQGTRLTVV.

The rearrangement joins TRBV2 to TRBJ2-3; 7 bases agree with TRBD1. The germline V gene has CDR1 SNHLY and CDR2 FYNNEI. V dropped 5 bases and J dropped 0; count of bases not matched to a gene: 2. The CDR3 is 14 residues long. The DNA of the CDR3 is TGTGCCAGCAGTCAGGGGGTGAGCACAGATACGCAGTATTTT. It is translated as CASSQGVSTDTQYF.

The chain recombines TRBV28 with TRBJ2-7, with D unclear. Germline CDR1 reads MDHEN; CDR2 reads SYDVKM. The CDR3 spans 14 residues. The V gene lost 4 bases and the J gene lost 2 bases, with 12 bases spanning the gap. The CDR3 coding sequence is TGTGCCAGCAGTTCCGTGGCCCTTCCCTACGAGCAGTACTTC. It specifies CASSSVALPYEQYF.

This clone was observed once. The V and J genes are TRBV11-2 and TRBJ1-1, with D possibly TRBD1 on 5 matching bases. The CDR3 loop spans 17 amino acids. V was pared by 4 bases and J by 2 bases, with 20 bases between. The germline CDR1 and CDR2 sequences are SGHAT and FQNNGV. The CDR3 region has the DNA TGTGCCAGCAGCTGGGGACCGACTATAGTGGTAAACACTGAAGCTTTCTTT. Translation gives CASSWGPTIVVNTEAFF.

The V gene is TRBV10-3, the J gene TRBJ2-2; D is ambiguous. The CDR3 consists of 14 residues. The V gene lost 6 bases and the J gene lost 0 bases, with 8 bases spanning the gap. From germline, CDR1 is ENHRY and CDR2 SYGVKD. In DNA, the CDR3 is TGTGCCATCAGCGGTTACGCGAACACCGGGGAGCTGTTTTTT. It yields the protein CAISGYANTGELFF.

The chain uses TRBV4-3 and TRBJ2-7, with a tentative D call TRBD2 (7 bases). Germline V gene data show CDR1 as LGHNA and CDR2 as YSLEER. The CDR3 spans 15 residues. The germline V and J ends were trimmed by 0 bases and 3 bases, with 12 bases remaining between them. The DNA for the CDR3 is TGCGCCAGCAGCCAAGATGGGGGGGGCAACTACGAGCAGTACTTC. It encodes CASSQDGGGNYEQYF.

V gene TRBV27 combines with J gene TRBJ2-7, with D tentatively TRBD1 (6 bases). The CDR3 sequence is 15 residues long. Germline V gene sequence: CDR1 MNHEY, CDR2 SMNVEV (reference sequence). The V and J ends lost 2 bases and 6 bases respectively, with 17 bases between them. This chain's CDR3 is CASSLRGGRMSEQYF. The CDR3 bases are TGTGCCAGCAGTTTACGAGGGGGAAGGATGAGCGAGCAGTACTTC.

The chain couples TRBV9 to TRBJ2-6; D remains unclear. CDR1 SGDLS and CDR2 YYNGEE come from the germline V gene. Trimming removed 3 bases at V and 0 bases at J, with 7 bases between. This CDR3 contains 15 residues. CDR3 DNA sequence: TGTGCCAGCAGCGGATGGATCTCTGGGGCCAACGTCCTGACTTTC. Amino acid sequence: CASSGWISGANVLTF.

The chain links TRBV12-3 or TRBV12-4 to TRBJ1-1; D is undetermined. The CDR3 is made up of 12 amino acids. Between the trimmed V and J ends, which lost 3 bases and 9 bases, there was a span of 11 bases. The CDR3 bases are TGTGCCAGCAGTTTCCCGGGGAGTCAAGCTTTCTTT. This translates into CASSFPGSQAFF.

V is TRBV13 and J is TRBJ1-3, with D maybe TRBD1 (5 bases). In germline, CDR1 is PRHDT, CDR2 FYEKMQ (reference sequence). The CDR3 is 14 residues long. Deletions cut 5 bases from V and 3 bases from J, with 11 bases between. The CDR3 DNA is TGTGCCAGCAGCGCCCGGGACGGTGGAAACACCATATATTTT. This codes for CASSARDGGNTIYF.

The chain employs TRBV19 and TRBJ1-5, with D perhaps matching TRBD1 (5 bases). The germline CDR1 and CDR2 sequences are LNHDA and SQIVND (reference sequence). There are 14 residues in the CDR3. V lost 3 bases and J lost 5, with 11 bases in between. In DNA form, the CDR3 reads TGTGCCAGTAGTATTCGCCGGGGGGATCAGCCCCAGCATTTT. As protein: CASSIRRGDQPQHF.